This T cell receptor beta chain was sequenced during a study of T cell repertoires and Cas9 in healthy adults. The CDR3 length is 16 residues. The V segment lost 2 bases and the J segment 4 bases; nucleotides outside the gene matches: 6. Germline CDR1 is SGHAT and CDR2 is FQNNGV. Clones were read by immunoSEQ multiplex PCR, and TCRdb kept only the in-frame ones, dropping some. The data contain more than 20,000 clones, 85% to 95% of them seen just once; the ten biggest clones take up approximately 0.77%. This chain links TRBV11-2 with TRBJ2-5, with 11 bases aligning to TRBD1. This TCR was sampled from a human donor in good health. Sequencing was performed on CD4+ effector T cells (CD127+, CD25-, CD137-, CD154-) from PBMCs; culture status not recorded. The CDR3 is CASSLTGTGGRETQYF. CDR3 coding DNA: TGTGCCAGCAGCTTAACCGGGACAGGGGGTCGAGAGACCCAGTACTTC.